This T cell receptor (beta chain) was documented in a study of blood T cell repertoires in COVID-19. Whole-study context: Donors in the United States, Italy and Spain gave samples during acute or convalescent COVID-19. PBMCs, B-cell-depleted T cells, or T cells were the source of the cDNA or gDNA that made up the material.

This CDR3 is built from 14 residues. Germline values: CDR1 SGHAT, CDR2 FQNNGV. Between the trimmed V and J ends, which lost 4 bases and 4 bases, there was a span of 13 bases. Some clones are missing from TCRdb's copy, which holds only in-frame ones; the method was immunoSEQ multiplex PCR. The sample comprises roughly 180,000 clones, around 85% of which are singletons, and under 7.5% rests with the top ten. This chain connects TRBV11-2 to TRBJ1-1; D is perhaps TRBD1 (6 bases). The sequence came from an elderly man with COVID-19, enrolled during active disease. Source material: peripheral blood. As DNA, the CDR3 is TGTGCCAGCAGCTACCACAGGGTGGGCACTGAAGCTTTCTTT. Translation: CASSYHRVGTEAFF.